The clone carrying this T cell receptor (beta chain) showed up many times. This entry belongs to a study of T cells in Graves' hyperthyroidism and ophthalmopathy. On the basis of clinical symptoms, serum thyroxine and TRAb, thyroid ultrasound and orbital computed tomography, diagnoses were made. Using RNA transcripts as the source, TCR beta CDR3 regions were amplified. In the first-round RT-PCR of the TCR CDR3, the HTBI primer set was used. TCRdb re-called the multiplex PCR reads with MiXCR, one entry per CDR3 protein. The repertoire holds about 600,000 distinct CDR3 sequences, with more than 15% as singletons. This CDR3 has 14 amino acids. The germline V and J ends were trimmed by 4 bases and 4 bases, with 14 bases remaining between them. Germline CDR1 and CDR2: SGHRS and YFSETQ.

The origin of this receptor is a woman aged 40 to 50 with Graves' ophthalmopathy. This chain connects TRBV5-1 to TRBJ2-5, with unresolved D. The sample taken for sequencing was blood. The CDR3 loop is CASSPDPSVETQYF. Here the CDR3 DNA reads TGCGCCAGCAGCCCGGACCCCTCGGTAGAGACCCAGTACTTC.